This TCR beta chain was captured by sequencing in a study of cytomegalovirus exposure and HLA in healthy donors. The PCR had 60 Vbeta and 13 Jbeta primers. In the study's own analysis: In a later analysis, 80 million or so unique TCR beta chains included roughly 11 million shared by two or more donors. The method was immunoSEQ multiplex PCR; TCRdb's version includes in-frame clones alone and lacks a portion of them. V, J and clone size are taken as reported in that table, and D and trimming were inferred from the DNA itself. Counted here are under 200,000 clones, 60% to 80% occurring once; the ten biggest clones make up 2.5% to 3%. Study outcomes and limitations: For presence/absence analyses, sequencing depth was assumed to be roughly uniform across donors. Highest at DRB1 and lowest at HLA-C, TCR association rates differed among HLA loci in a later analysis. A later analysis, which compared TCR beta chains of equal frequency, found the HLA-associated ones more clonally expanded.

Germline CDR1 LNHDA, CDR2 SQIVND (reference sequence). CDR3 size: 14 residues. V lost 8 bases and J 8 bases, leaving 18 bases between the germline ends. The sample holds one count of this clone. Its antigen is not identified. The specimen was PBMCs. The chain has TRBV19 and TRBJ1-4; D gene unclear. The sequence was obtained from a man between 35 and 55 years old in good health and CMV-seronegative. CDR3 nucleotide sequence: TGTGCCAGTGGACTACAGTCGGGCTGGGAAAAACTGTTTTTT. Translating gives CASGLQSGWEKLFF.